Sequencing of this TCR beta chain was carried out in a study of T cells in women clearing cervical HPV infection. Study-level points and caveats: CIN3+ cases had significantly higher TCR repertoire richness than controls, but evenness did not differ.

Germline V gene sequence: CDR1 SEHNR, CDR2 FQNEAQ (reference sequence). CDR3 length: 15 residues. Worth noting for this clone: The antigen is unknown. The sequence runs out 3 residues before the end of the CDR3; the remainder is reconstructed from the germline J gene.

The data were produced by immunoSEQ multiplex PCR, yet TCRdb's version contains in-frame clones alone and is incomplete. The table for this sample gives about 24,000 clones. The TCR was taken from a woman aged 18 to 75 with a cervical HPV16 infection that either progressed to CIN3+ or cleared (not recorded which). The J gene is TRBJ1-2, the V gene TRBV7-9; 10 nucleotides agree with TRBD1. Sequencing was carried out using blood buffy coat. CDR3 residues: CASSWSGTGVYDYTF. Partial CDR3 DNA: TGTGCCAGCAGTTGGTCCGGGACAGGGGTATACGAC.